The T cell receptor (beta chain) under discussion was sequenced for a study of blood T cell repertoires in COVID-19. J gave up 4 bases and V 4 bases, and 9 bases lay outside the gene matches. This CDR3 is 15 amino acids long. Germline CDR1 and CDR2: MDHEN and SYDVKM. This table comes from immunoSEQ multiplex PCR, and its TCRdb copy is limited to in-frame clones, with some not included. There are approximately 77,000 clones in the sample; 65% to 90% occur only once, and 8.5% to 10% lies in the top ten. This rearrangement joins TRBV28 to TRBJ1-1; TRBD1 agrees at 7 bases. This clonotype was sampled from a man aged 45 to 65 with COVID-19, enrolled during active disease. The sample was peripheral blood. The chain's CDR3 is CASSSLGGGFTEAFF. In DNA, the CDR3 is TGTGCCAGCAGTTCACTAGGGGGCGGTTTCACTGAAGCTTTCTTT.